These T cell receptor beta chains were read from a single sample in a study of patients and donors after allogeneic stem cell transplantation. TCRdb called the RT-PCR reads again in MiXCR, with one record for every CDR3 protein. The sample yields 150,000 to 200,000 distinct CDR3 sequences, 30% seen once. What was sequenced was blood, either unsorted or a sorted T cell fraction (not recorded which). The receptors come from a human donor who was either an allogeneic HSCT recipient or a stem cell or donor lymphocyte infusion donor (not recorded which). It is not recorded whose cells these are; they may come from a transplant donor. Both conserved end residues are part of each CDR3. The D gene is left open where the match is weak. The listing skips clone size in some rows; elsewhere it reads once, few, many or a size class.

v_call	j_call	clone_size	d_call	cdr3_aa	cdr3_nt
TRBV7-2	TRBJ2-7	-	TRBD2	CASSLGGSLYF	TGTGCCAGCAGCTTAGGCGGGAGCTTGTACTTC
TRBV28	TRBJ1-3	-	-	CASSLPGAISGNTIYF	TGTGCCAGCAGTCTCCCAGGGGCTATCTCTGGAAACACCATATATTTT
TRBV10-3	TRBJ2-7	few	-	CAISDPSQSSYEQYF	TGTGCCATCAGTGACCCCAGCCAGAGCTCCTACGAGCAGTACTTC
TRBV7-8	TRBJ2-1	-	TRBD2	CASSAPGTSQFF	TGTGCCAGCAGCGCCCCCGGGACTAGCCAGTTCTTC
TRBV29-1	TRBJ1-5	many	-	CSVEGGDNQPQHF	TGCAGCGTTGAAGGGGGGGACAATCAGCCCCAGCATTTT
TRBV4-3	TRBJ2-7	-	-	CASSQGLIGSYEQYF	TGCGCCAGCAGTCAGGGTCTGATAGGGTCCTACGAGCAGTACTTC
TRBV6-2/TRBV6-3	TRBJ2-7	-	TRBD2	CASRLAATEQYF	TGTGCCAGCAGGCTAGCGGCCACCGAGCAGTACTTC
TRBV20-1	TRBJ1-3	few	TRBD1	CSAQDRAAGNTIYF	TGCAGTGCTCAGGACAGGGCGGCTGGAAACACCATATATTTT
TRBV19	TRBJ2-1	once	-	CASSIEGGTYNEQFF	TGTGCCAGTAGTATCGAGGGAGGCACGTACAATGAGCAGTTCTTC
TRBV20-1	TRBJ2-7	-	TRBD2	CSATVPGLAGGYEQYF	TGCAGTGCAACCGTCCCGGGACTAGCGGGAGGGTACGAGCAGTACTTC
TRBV7-9	TRBJ2-7	few	-	CASSYPPELEQYF	TGTGCCAGCAGCTATCCTCCAGAACTCGAGCAGTACTTC
TRBV11-2	TRBJ2-1	-	-	CASSPPEVHNEQFF	TGTGCCAGCAGCCCACCAGAGGTCCACAATGAGCAGTTCTTC
TRBV21-1	TRBJ1-6	-	-	CENLVEQPLNSPLHF	TGCGAAAACCTCGTTGAACAGCCTTTAAATTCACCCCTCCACTTT
TRBV12-3/TRBV12-4	TRBJ2-6	-	-	CASRVAGANVLTF	TGTGCCAGCAGGGTTGCTGGGGCCAACGTCCTGACTTTC
TRBV7-9	TRBJ2-3	few	-	CASSLAARGTDTQYF	TGTGCCAGCAGCTTAGCGGCGAGAGGCACAGATACGCAGTATTTT
TRBV29-1	TRBJ2-5	-	-	CSVEGPKRHETQYF	TGCAGCGTAGAGGGTCCCAAGCGGCATGAGACCCAGTACTTC
TRBV6-5	TRBJ1-2	few	TRBD1	CASSMSGGTGFYGYTF	TGTGCCAGCAGTATGTCAGGGGGGACTGGGTTTTATGGCTACACCTTC
TRBV5-6	TRBJ2-1	-	TRBD2	CASSEGLAEPLPFNEQFF	TGTGCCAGCAGCGAGGGACTAGCGGAGCCACTCCCCTTCAATGAGCAGTTCTTC
TRBV25-1	TRBJ2-6	few	-	CASGGTRSGANVLTF	TGTGCCAGCGGGGGGACTCGCTCTGGGGCCAACGTCCTGACTTTC
TRBV7-6	TRBJ1-1	-	TRBD1	CASSQDRGRSTEAFF	TGTGCCAGCAGCCAGGACAGGGGGCGAAGCACTGAAGCTTTCTTT
TRBV18	TRBJ1-5	-	-	CASSPTDHLYQPQHF	TGTGCCAGCTCACCCACCGACCATCTCTATCAGCCCCAGCATTTT
TRBV28	TRBJ2-7	-	TRBD2	CASIKRESSYEQYF	TGTGCCAGCATCAAGCGGGAGAGCTCCTACGAGCAGTACTTC
TRBV18	TRBJ1-1	-	TRBD1	CASSPGQGETEAFF	TGTGCCAGCTCACCCGGACAGGGAGAAACTGAAGCTTTCTTT
TRBV7-9	TRBJ2-4	-	-	CASSLLSPDIQYF	TGTGCCAGCAGCTTACTTTCACCGGACATTCAGTACTTC
TRBV18	TRBJ1-6	few	TRBD1	CASSPGTGSEPLHF	TGTGCCAGCTCACCCGGGACAGGGTCGGAACCCCTCCACTTT
TRBV14	TRBJ2-5	-	-	CASSQEYQETQYF	TGTGCCAGCAGCCAAGAGTACCAAGAGACCCAGTACTTC
TRBV12-3/TRBV12-4	TRBJ2-3	-	TRBD2	CASSLPSGRTDTQYF	TGTGCCAGCAGTTTACCTAGCGGGAGGACAGATACGCAGTATTTT
TRBV28	TRBJ2-7	-	-	CASDRGGAHASYEQYF	TGTGCCAGCGATCGTGGGGGGGCCCATGCCTCCTACGAGCAGTACTTC
TRBV6-5	TRBJ1-1	few	-	CASSWEGHFEAFF	TGTGCCAGCAGTTGGGAGGGACACTTTGAAGCTTTCTTT
TRBV7-2	TRBJ1-4	few	-	CASSLAHRVHEKLFF	TGTGCCAGCAGCTTAGCTCACAGGGTACATGAAAAACTGTTTTTT
TRBV6-5	TRBJ1-4	few	TRBD1	CASSRRGQGVIEKLFF	TGTGCCAGCAGCCGCCGCGGACAGGGGGTAATTGAAAAACTGTTTTTT
TRBV12-3/TRBV12-4	TRBJ1-2	-	-	CASGGSQIYGYTF	TGTGCCAGCGGAGGGTCCCAAATCTATGGCTACACCTTC
TRBV6-6	TRBJ1-1	few	-	CASSVSDRNTEAFF	TGTGCCAGCAGTGTATCTGACAGGAACACTGAAGCTTTCTTT
TRBV7-7	TRBJ2-2	few	-	CASSLAAFTGELFF	TGTGCTAGCAGCTTAGCAGCGTTCACCGGGGAGCTGTTTTTT
TRBV29-1	TRBJ2-1	few	-	CSVSGMTRPPYNEQFF	TGCAGCGTTTCCGGAATGACTCGACCCCCCTACAATGAGCAGTTCTTC
TRBV10-3	TRBJ2-3	-	-	CAISGGDTQYF	TGTGCCATCAGTGGTGGAGATACGCAGTATTTT
TRBV28	TRBJ1-2	few	-	CASSLSRQAYGYTF	TGTGCCAGCAGTTTATCCAGGCAGGCCTATGGCTACACCTTC
TRBV29-1	TRBJ2-1	few	-	CSVERFSYNEQFF	TGCAGCGTTGAGAGATTCTCCTACAATGAGCAGTTCTTC
TRBV7-9	TRBJ1-1	-	TRBD1	CASSLALGTGRNTEAFF	TGTGCCAGCAGCTTAGCGTTGGGGACAGGGAGAAACACTGAAGCTTTCTTT
TRBV6-6	TRBJ2-7	-	-	CASSDPSYEQYF	TGTGCCAGCAGTGACCCTTCCTACGAGCAGTACTTC